This T cell receptor (beta chain) was sequenced for a study of cytomegalovirus exposure and HLA in healthy donors. Whole-study context: From some 190 million T cells, an earlier analysis saw roughly 110 million unique TCR beta sequences.

Concerning this clone: Its matching antigen is unknown.

The study's findings and limits: Reported findings show TCR beta sequences accurately forecast HLA-A and HLA-B alleles in most subjects.

PCR primers comprised 60 Vbeta and 13 Jbeta primers. Assay used: immunoSEQ multiplex PCR; TCRdb lists only in-frame clones, some missing. The repertoire holds about 140,000 clones, with roughly 77% as singletons. Sequencing input: PBMCs. The sequence was collected from a female donor in good health and CMV-seronegative.

In DNA, the CDR3 is TGCGCCAGCAGTCAGCCGGGACAGACCTACGAGCAGTACTTC. Its protein product is CASSQPGQTYEQYF. The chain carries TRBV23-1 and TRBJ2-7; TRBD1 agrees at 7 bases. TRBV23-1 is an ORF, with its function uncertain. The CDR3 contains 14 residues. After removal of 3 bases from V and 2 bases from J, the junction contained 4 bases not matched to a gene.